What follows is one T cell receptor (beta chain) and its context. V was pared by 7 bases and J by 0 bases, with 13 bases between. The CDR3 length is 14 residues. Germline V gene sequence: CDR1 SGHAT, CDR2 FQNNGV. This sample was included in a study of blood T cell repertoires in COVID-19. The method was immunoSEQ multiplex PCR; TCRdb's version includes in-frame clones alone and lacks a portion of them. This sample yields approximately 200,000 clones, of which roughly 87% are seen a single time; around 2.3% belongs to the top ten. The chain has TRBV11-2 and TRBJ2-7, with D maybe TRBD2 (6 bases). The sequence came from a woman aged 25 to 45 who had recovered from COVID-19. Sequencing used PBMCs or T cells enriched from blood (not recorded which). CDR3 protein: CASNTGTGSYEQYF. As DNA, the CDR3 is TGTGCCAGCAACACCGGGACTGGCTCCTACGAGCAGTACTTC. The whole variable domain, filled in from reference TRBV11-2 and TRBJ2-7, reads EAGVAQSPRYKIIEKRQSVAFWCNPISGHATLYWYQQILGQGPKLLIQFQNNGVVDDSQLPKDRFSAERLKGVDSTLKIQPAKLEDSAVYLCASNTGTGSYEQYFGPGTRLTVT.